The source of this T cell receptor (beta chain) is a study of blood T cell repertoires in COVID-19. TCRdb keeps only in-frame clones here, not all; method: immunoSEQ multiplex PCR. The data hold about 39,000 clones, with about nine tenths observed a single time. Trimming removed 0 bases from V and 5 bases from J, with 8 bases in between. The CDR3 runs 14 residues. CDR1 is SGHKS, CDR2 YYEKEE, per germline (reference sequence). The chain uses TRBV5-5 and TRBJ1-4; D gene ambiguous. The TCR comes from a man aged 55-75 years with acute or convalescent COVID-19. The source material was peripheral blood. The CDR3 loop reads CASSLALLNEKLFF. Here the CDR3 DNA reads TGTGCCAGCAGCTTGGCCCTACTCAATGAAAAACTGTTTTTT.